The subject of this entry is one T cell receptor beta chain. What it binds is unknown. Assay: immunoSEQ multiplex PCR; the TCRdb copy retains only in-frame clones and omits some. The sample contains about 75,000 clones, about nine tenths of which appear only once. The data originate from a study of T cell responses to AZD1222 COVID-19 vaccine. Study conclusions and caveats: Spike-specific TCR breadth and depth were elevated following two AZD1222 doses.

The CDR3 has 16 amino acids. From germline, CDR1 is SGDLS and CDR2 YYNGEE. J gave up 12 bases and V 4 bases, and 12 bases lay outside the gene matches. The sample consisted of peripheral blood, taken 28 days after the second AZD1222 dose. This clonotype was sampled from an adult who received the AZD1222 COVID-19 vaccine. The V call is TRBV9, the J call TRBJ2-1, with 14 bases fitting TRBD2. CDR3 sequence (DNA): TGTGCCAGCAGCAAACGAGGGACTAGCGGGGGTCTCGGGCAGTTCTTC. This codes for CASSKRGTSGGLGQFF.